This T cell receptor beta chain was sequenced for a study of response to subunit inactivated influenza vaccine. MiXCR, applied by TCRdb to the RT-PCR reads, yields one record per CDR3 protein. The table lists hundreds of thousands of distinct CDR3 sequences, about 18% of them singletons. CDR3 length: 14 residues. Trimming cost V 1 base and J 9 bases, with 14 bases left between them. Germline CDR1 SGHAT, CDR2 FQNNGV. This clonotype was detected ten times or more. The target antigen is unknown. Study outcomes and limitations: Each seasonal flu vaccination may recruit only limited new T cells, authors suggested.

Sequenced here: PBMCs from blood, sampled 4 to 6 days after vaccination. The TCR was taken from a man aged 50-60 years who received an inactivated influenza vaccine. The V and J genes are TRBV11-2 and TRBJ2-3; the D gene is possibly TRBD2 (7 bases). CDR3 region: CASSLGPGRGTQYF. CDR3 sequence (DNA): TGTGCCAGCAGCTTAGGCCCGGGGAGGGGGACGCAGTATTTT.